These T cell receptor beta chains were read from a single sample in a study of cytomegalovirus exposure and HLA in healthy donors. Repertoires were generated with immunoSEQ multiplex PCR, while TCRdb's copy carries only in-frame clones and drops some. The sample carries 110,000 to 150,000 clones, roughly 80% recorded once. The specimen was PBMCs. Receptors originate from a female donor in good health and CMV-seronegative. The CDR3 runs from the conserved cysteine through the conserved F or W. Each record gives: D gene, J gene, V gene, clone size, CDR3 protein, CDR3 DNA. D genes are given only for firm matches. Clone size is not always given. Where it is, it says once, few, many or a class for expanded clones.

>TRBD2|TRBJ2-5|TRBV29-1|-
CSVELTSGRLQETQYF
TGCAGCGTTGAGTTGACTAGCGGGAGGCTCCAAGAGACCCAGTACTTC
>TRBD2|TRBJ2-7|TRBV5-3|-
CARSWAGTSGTVQYF
TGTGCCAGAAGCTGGGCCGGGACTAGCGGGACAGTGCAGTACTTC
>TRBD1|TRBJ2-7|TRBV5-6|-
CASRRQGSQDEQYF
TGTGCCAGCAGAAGACAGGGGTCTCAAGACGAGCAGTACTTC
>-|TRBJ2-1|TRBV5-1|few
CASSLGGRGALLQFF
TGCGCCAGCAGCTTGGGGGGGAGGGGGGCTCTATTGCAGTTCTTC
>TRBD1|TRBJ2-1|TRBV28|-
CASFLRPGTENGGEQFF
TGTGCCAGCTTCCTAAGGCCCGGGACAGAGAATGGGGGTGAGCAGTTCTTC
>TRBD1|TRBJ1-2|TRBV2|-
CASSDPLRDRVRVGYTF
TGTGCCAGCAGTGACCCTCTTCGGGACAGGGTTCGTGTTGGCTACACCTTC
>-|TRBJ2-7|TRBV25-1|-
CASSVAFEQYF
TGTGCCAGCAGTGTAGCGTTTGAGCAGTACTTC
>-|TRBJ1-5|TRBV27|-
CATALEYGNQPQHF
TGTGCCACCGCCTTAGAGTACGGCAATCAGCCCCAGCATTTT
>TRBD1|TRBJ2-6|TRBV28|-
CASSYPGQGKVSSGANVLTF
TGTGCCAGCAGTTATCCAGGACAGGGGAAAGTAAGCTCTGGGGCCAACGTCCTGACTTTC
>-|TRBJ1-1|TRBV5-6|-
CASSSTGRRRTEAFF
TGTGCCAGCAGCTCAACGGGTCGCCGGAGGACTGAAGCTTTCTTT
>TRBD2|TRBJ2-1|TRBV19|once
CASSIAAASGYNEQFF
TGTGCCAGTAGTATAGCGGCGGCTAGCGGTTACAATGAGCAGTTCTTC
>TRBD1|TRBJ2-1|TRBV10-2|-
CASRLSGTDIYNEQFF
TGCGCCAGCAGACTTTCCGGGACAGATATTTACAATGAGCAGTTCTTC
>-|TRBJ2-2|TRBV29-1|-
CSVEDGTSLNTGELFF
TGCAGCGTTGAAGATGGAACTAGCTTGAACACCGGGGAGCTGTTTTTT
>-|TRBJ2-5|TRBV14|few
CASSPRTAEFFGTQYF
TGTGCCAGCAGCCCACGGACAGCAGAGTTTTTTGGGACCCAGTACTTC
>TRBD2|TRBJ2-1|TRBV7-2|-
CASSLLGLTYNEQFF
TGTGCCAGCAGCTTACTGGGACTAACGTACAATGAGCAGTTCTTC
>TRBD2|TRBJ2-7|TRBV27|-
CASSLWGGDEQYF
TGTGCCAGCAGTTTATGGGGAGGGGACGAGCAGTACTTC
>TRBD1|TRBJ2-2|TRBV7-8|-
CASSLGLDRGAGELFF
TGTGCCAGCAGCTTGGGACTGGACAGGGGTGCCGGGGAGCTGTTTTTT
>-|TRBJ2-5|TRBV5-1|-
CASSNSTVVETQYF
TGCGCCAGCAGCAATTCGACAGTTGTAGAGACCCAGTACTTC
>-|TRBJ1-1|TRBV14|-
CASSPPRGRGTEAFF
TGTGCCAGCAGCCCTCCTAGGGGGAGAGGCACTGAAGCTTTCTTT
>-|TRBJ1-2|TRBV4-1|-
CASSQGRTATYGYTF
TGCGCCAGCAGCCAAGGTCGGACAGCAACTTATGGCTACACCTTC
>-|TRBJ1-2|TRBV5-1|-
CASSLEAGANYGYTF
TGCGCCAGCAGCTTGGAAGCGGGAGCTAACTATGGCTACACCTTC
>TRBD2|TRBJ2-1|TRBV7-3|-
CASSQRLAGGDEQFF
TGTGCCAGCAGTCAGCGACTAGCGGGAGGCGATGAGCAGTTCTTC
>-|TRBJ2-3|TRBV6-5|-
CASSPPGVGTDTQYF
TGTGCCAGCAGCCCCCCGGGAGTTGGCACAGATACGCAGTATTTT
>-|TRBJ1-1|TRBV6-6|once
CASSNHDRNAFF
TGTGCCAGCAGCAACCATGACAGGAACGCTTTCTTT
>-|TRBJ2-5|TRBV4-1|few
CASSQWTKETQYF
TGCGCCAGCAGCCAGTGGACAAAAGAGACCCAGTACTTC
>TRBD1|TRBJ2-7|TRBV27|-
CASSSHLTGEIYEQYF
TGTGCCAGCAGTTCCCACCTGACAGGGGAGATCTACGAGCAGTACTTC
>-|TRBJ2-3|TRBV27|-
CASRRLVRDTQYF
TGTGCCAGCAGGAGACTTGTAAGGGATACGCAGTATTTT
>-|TRBJ1-5|TRBV6-1|few
CASSDYGYQPQHF
TGTGCCAGCAGTGATTACGGTTATCAGCCCCAGCATTTT
>-|TRBJ2-7|TRBV25-1|-
CASSALFGAPTSEQYF
TGTGCCAGCAGTGCCCTGTTTGGGGCTCCTACCAGCGAGCAGTACTTC
>TRBD2|TRBJ2-5|TRBV30|-
CAWTKTSGPQETQYF
TGTGCCTGGACAAAGACTAGCGGGCCCCAAGAGACCCAGTACTTC
>-|TRBJ2-7|TRBV5-1|-
CASSLYSGGYEQYF
TGCGCCAGCAGCTTGTATTCTGGGGGGTACGAGCAGTACTTC
>-|TRBJ2-1|TRBV7-9|-
CASSSTFGPYNEQFF
TGTGCCAGCAGCTCGACTTTTGGCCCCTACAATGAGCAGTTCTTC
>-|TRBJ1-5|TRBV19|-
CASSPRTLGLNQPQHF
TGTGCCAGTAGTCCTCGGACACTGGGGCTCAATCAGCCCCAGCATTTT
>-|TRBJ1-5|TRBV6-1|-
CASSDLDREQPQHF
TGTGCCAGCAGTGATTTGGACAGAGAACAGCCCCAGCATTTT
>TRBD2|TRBJ2-2|TRBV9|-
CASSVERTSGLTGELFF
TGTGCCAGCAGCGTAGAGCGAACTAGCGGTCTCACCGGGGAGCTGTTTTTT
>TRBD2|TRBJ2-5|TRBV29-1|-
CSVRGGAGRRETQYF
TGCAGCGTGAGGGGCGGAGCGGGAAGGAGAGAGACCCAGTACTTC
>TRBD1|TRBJ1-5|TRBV19|-
CASSPGGPVQPQHF
TGTGCCAGTAGTCCAGGGGGGCCGGTTCAGCCCCAGCATTTT
>-|TRBJ1-5|TRBV7-9|-
CASSQGRRGSGNQPQHF
TGTGCCAGCAGCCAAGGAAGGCGGGGCAGCGGCAATCAGCCCCAGCATTTT
>TRBD2|TRBJ2-1|TRBV27|-
CASSLFASGIPSYNEQFF
TGTGCCAGCAGTTTATTCGCTAGCGGGATTCCCTCCTACAATGAGCAGTTCTTC
>-|TRBJ2-2|TRBV11-2|-
CASSLQGHNTGELFF
TGTGCCAGCAGCTTACAGGGACATAACACCGGGGAGCTGTTTTTT
>-|TRBJ1-1|TRBV30|-
CAWSVLTGRNTEAFF
TGTGCCTGGAGTGTACTAACAGGTCGTAACACTGAAGCTTTCTTT
>-|TRBJ1-3|TRBV4-1|-
CASSQVVPSLYAQATIYF
TGCGCCAGCAGCCAAGTCGTCCCGTCACTGTACGCCCAGGCCACCATATATTTT
>TRBD2|TRBJ2-7|TRBV5-1|-
CASSLKTSGSYEQYF
TGCGCCAGCAGCTTGAAGACTAGCGGCTCCTACGAGCAGTACTTC
>-|TRBJ2-7|TRBV28|-
CASSFHQTGMPYEQYF
TGTGCCAGCAGTTTCCACCAAACCGGGATGCCCTACGAGCAGTACTTC
>-|TRBJ2-3|TRBV5-1|-
CASSPTGVDTQYF
TGCGCCAGCAGCCCCACCGGAGTGGATACGCAGTATTTT
>-|TRBJ2-5|TRBV7-9|few
CASSLRRGFQETQYF
TGTGCCAGCAGCCTTAGGCGGGGTTTCCAAGAGACCCAGTACTTC
>TRBD1|TRBJ2-7|TRBV28|-
CASTLRGQGPAEQYF
TGTGCCAGCACCCTAAGGGGGCAGGGGCCGGCCGAGCAGTACTTC
>TRBD1|TRBJ1-2|TRBV28|-
CASSDRVGYTF
TGTGCCAGCAGTGACAGGGTTGGCTACACCTTC